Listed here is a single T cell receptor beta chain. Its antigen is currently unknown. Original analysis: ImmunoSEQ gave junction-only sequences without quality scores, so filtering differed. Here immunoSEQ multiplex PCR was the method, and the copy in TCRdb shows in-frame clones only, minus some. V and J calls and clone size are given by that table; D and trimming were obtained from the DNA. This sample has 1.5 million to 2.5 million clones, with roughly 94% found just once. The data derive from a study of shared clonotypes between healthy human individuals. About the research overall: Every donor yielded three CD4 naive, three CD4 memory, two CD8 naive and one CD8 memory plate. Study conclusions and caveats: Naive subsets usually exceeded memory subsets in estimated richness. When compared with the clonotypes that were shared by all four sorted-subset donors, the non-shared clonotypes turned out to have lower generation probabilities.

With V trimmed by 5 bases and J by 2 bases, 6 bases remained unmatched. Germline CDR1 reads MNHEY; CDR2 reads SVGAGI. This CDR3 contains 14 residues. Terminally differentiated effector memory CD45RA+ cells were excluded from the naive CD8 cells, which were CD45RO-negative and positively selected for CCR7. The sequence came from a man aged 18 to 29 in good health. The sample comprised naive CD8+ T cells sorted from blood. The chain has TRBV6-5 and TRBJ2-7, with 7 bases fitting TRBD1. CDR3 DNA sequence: TGTGCCAGCAGTCCCAGGGACAGCCCCTACGAGCAGTACTTC. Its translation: CASSPRDSPYEQYF.